This TCR beta chain was sequenced for a study of blood T cell repertoires in COVID-19. Looked up from germline, CDR1 is MNHEY and CDR2 is SMNVEV (reference sequence). The CDR3 totals 16 residues. V lost 5 bases to trimming and J lost 0 bases, with 13 bases between them. The recovered donors of Cohort 3 showed two negative PCRs, clearance, or symptom resolution. Here immunoSEQ multiplex PCR was the method, and the copy in TCRdb shows in-frame clones only, minus some. Among 310,000 or so clones listed, 80% to 90% were seen once. The chain joins TRBV27 to TRBJ1-4; D might be TRBD1 (6 bases). Sample: PBMCs or T cells enriched from blood (not recorded which). The receptor comes from a woman aged 18 to 35 who had recovered from COVID-19. CDR3 nucleotide sequence: TGTGCCAGCAGTCTCTCGACAGGCCCAACTAATGAAAAACTGTTTTTT. Amino acid sequence: CASSLSTGPTNEKLFF.